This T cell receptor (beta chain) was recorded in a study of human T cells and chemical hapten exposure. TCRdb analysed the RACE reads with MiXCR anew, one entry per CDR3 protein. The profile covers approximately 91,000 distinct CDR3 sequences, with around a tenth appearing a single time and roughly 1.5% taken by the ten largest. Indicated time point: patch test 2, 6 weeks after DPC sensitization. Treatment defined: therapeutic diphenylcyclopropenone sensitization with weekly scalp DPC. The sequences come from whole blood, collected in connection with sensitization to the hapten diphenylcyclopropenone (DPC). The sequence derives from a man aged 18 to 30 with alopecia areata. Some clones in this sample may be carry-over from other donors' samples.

In DNA form, the CDR3 reads TGTGCCAGAAGCTACTCCCGGGCGGGACTAGCCCCTCTGGGGGGCGAGCAGTACGTC. This gives the protein CARSYSRAGLAPLGGEQYV. The V call is TRBV5-3, the J call TRBJ2-7; 9 nucleotides match TRBD2. TRBV5-3 is noted as an ORF with a role that remains uncertain. Germline trimming cut 3 bases from V and 6 bases from J; bases unmatched to any gene: 22. The CDR3 totals 19 residues.